The present T cell receptor (beta chain) was sequenced within a study of blood T cells in healthy people across ages. Study-wide results and limits: Changes seen in expanded clonotypes were possibly confounded by donor CMV status left unknown.

This clonotype showed up just a few times. Its cognate antigen is unknown. Germline V gene sequence: CDR1 SGHVS, CDR2 FNYEAQ. With V trimmed by 2 bases and J by 9 bases, 12 bases remained unmatched. The CDR3 extends over 16 amino acids. PCR was performed a second time for about 7 to 11 cycles using a sample-barcoded 5' primer and a J-beta primer mix. Each CDR3 protein is one row after TCRdb ran MiXCR on the 5' RACE reads. Of some 1.5 million distinct CDR3 sequences in the sample, approximately 30% were seen once. The source of this sequence is a woman between 25 and 40 years old in good health. Specimen: blood. The genes are TRBV7-6 and TRBJ2-1, with 8 bases identical to TRBD2. As DNA, the CDR3 is TGTGCCAGCAGCTTACGTGGGCGGGAGGATGACGTTGAGCAGTTCTTC. It encodes CASSLRGREDDVEQFF.